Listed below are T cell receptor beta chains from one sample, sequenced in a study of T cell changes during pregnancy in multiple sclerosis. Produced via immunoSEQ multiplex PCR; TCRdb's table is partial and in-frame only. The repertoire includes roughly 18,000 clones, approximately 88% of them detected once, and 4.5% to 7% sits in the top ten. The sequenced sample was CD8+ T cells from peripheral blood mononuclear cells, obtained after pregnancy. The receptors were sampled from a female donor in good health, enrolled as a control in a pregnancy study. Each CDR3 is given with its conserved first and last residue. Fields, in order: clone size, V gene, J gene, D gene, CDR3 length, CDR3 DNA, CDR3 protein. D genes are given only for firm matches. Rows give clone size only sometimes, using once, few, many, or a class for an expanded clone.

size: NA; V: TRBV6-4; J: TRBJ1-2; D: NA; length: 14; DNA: TGTGCCAGCAGTGACTCGGGGCAGGTTGATGGCTACACCTTC; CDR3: CASSDSGQVDGYTF
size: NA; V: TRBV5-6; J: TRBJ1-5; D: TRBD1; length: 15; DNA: TGTGCCAGCAGCTCGATGGACAGGAGAAATCAGCCCCAGCATTTT; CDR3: CASSSMDRRNQPQHF
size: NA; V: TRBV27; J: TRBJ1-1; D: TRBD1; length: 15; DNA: TGTGCCAGCAGTTTACGTTGGACAGGGAACACTGAAGCTTTCTTT; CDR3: CASSLRWTGNTEAFF
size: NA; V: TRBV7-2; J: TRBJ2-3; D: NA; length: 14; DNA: TGTGCCAGCAGCTTATCTGGTAGATGGGATACGCAGTATTTT; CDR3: CASSLSGRWDTQYF
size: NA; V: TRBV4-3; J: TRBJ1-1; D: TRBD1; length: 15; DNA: TGCGCCAGCAGCCAAGCCGGGACAGGGTACGGTGAAGCTTTCTTT; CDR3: CASSQAGTGYGEAFF
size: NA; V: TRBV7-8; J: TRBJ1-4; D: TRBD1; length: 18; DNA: TGTGCCAGCAGCTCCGGACAGGTTTCCTATATGGCTAATGAAAAACTGTTTTTT; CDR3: CASSSGQVSYMANEKLFF
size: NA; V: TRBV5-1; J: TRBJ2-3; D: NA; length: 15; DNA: TGCGCCAGCAGCTTGGATGGCAGGGTGGCAGATACGCAGTATTTT; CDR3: CASSLDGRVADTQYF
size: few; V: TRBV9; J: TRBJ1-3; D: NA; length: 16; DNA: TGTGCCAGCAGGGGGGGAGGGCAAAACTCTGGAAACACCATATATTTT; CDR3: CASRGGGQNSGNTIYF
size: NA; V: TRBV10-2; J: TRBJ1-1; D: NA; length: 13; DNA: TGCGCCAGCAGTGAGTTAGGGGGCACTGAAGCTTTCTTT; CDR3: CASSELGGTEAFF
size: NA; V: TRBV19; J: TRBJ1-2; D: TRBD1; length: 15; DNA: TGTGCCAGTAGTACCACCGGGACAGGGGGATCTGGCTACACCTTC; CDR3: CASSTTGTGGSGYTF
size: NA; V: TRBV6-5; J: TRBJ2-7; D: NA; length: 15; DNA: TGTGCCAGCAGTGACTCTGGGGGCGAAGTGGGCGAGCAGTACTTC; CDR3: CASSDSGGEVGEQYF
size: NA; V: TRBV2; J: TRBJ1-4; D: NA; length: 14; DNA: TGTGCCAGCAGTGAAGCTACGAGTAATGAAAAACTGTTTTTT; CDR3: CASSEATSNEKLFF
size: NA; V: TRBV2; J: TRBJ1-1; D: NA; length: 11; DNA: TGTGCCAAACAGACAGGCCTGGGGGCTTTCTTT; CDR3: CAKQTGLGAFF
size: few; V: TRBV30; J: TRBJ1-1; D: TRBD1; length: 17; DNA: TGTGCCTGGAGTTCTGGCACAGGGGGGACCATGAACACTGAAGCTTTCTTT; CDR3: CAWSSGTGGTMNTEAFF
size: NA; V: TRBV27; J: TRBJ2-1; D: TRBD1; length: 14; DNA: TGTGCCAGCAGATCGACAGGGGGCCGAAATGAGCAGTTCTTC; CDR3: CASRSTGGRNEQFF
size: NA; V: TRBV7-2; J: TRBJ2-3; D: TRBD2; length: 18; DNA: TGTGCCAGCAGCTTAGTGTTAGTAGCGGGGGGGAGGACAGATACGCAGTATTTT; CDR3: CASSLVLVAGGRTDTQYF
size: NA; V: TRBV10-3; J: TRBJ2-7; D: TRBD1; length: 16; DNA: TGTGCCAGCAGTTCAATCCCCGGGACAGGCGGCCACGAGCAGTACTTC; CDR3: CASSSIPGTGGHEQYF
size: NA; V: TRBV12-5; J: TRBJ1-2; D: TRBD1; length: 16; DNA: TGTGCTAGTGGTTTTGGAGACGGGACAGGGAGGTATGGCTACACCTTC; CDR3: CASGFGDGTGRYGYTF
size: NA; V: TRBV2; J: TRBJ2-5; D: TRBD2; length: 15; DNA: TGTGCCAGCGACGAGCGGGGGGGCCTGCCAGAGACCCAGTACTTC; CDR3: CASDERGGLPETQYF
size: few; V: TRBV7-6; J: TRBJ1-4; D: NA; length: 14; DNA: TGTGCCAGCAGCTTAAACACAGGGTGGGAAAAACTGTTTTTT; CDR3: CASSLNTGWEKLFF
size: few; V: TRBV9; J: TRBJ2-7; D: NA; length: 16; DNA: TGTGCCAGCAGCCCTACCCTTGGAAGCGATAGGCGCGAGCAGTACTTC; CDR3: CASSPTLGSDRREQYF
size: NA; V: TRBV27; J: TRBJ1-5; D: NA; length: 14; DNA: TGTGCCAGCAGTCCAAACCCGACAGCTACCCCCCAGCATTTT; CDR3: CASSPNPTATPQHF
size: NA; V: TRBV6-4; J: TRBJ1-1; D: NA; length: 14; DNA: TGTGCCAGCAGGGCAGGGGCTTCGAACACTGAAGCTTTCTTT; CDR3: CASRAGASNTEAFF
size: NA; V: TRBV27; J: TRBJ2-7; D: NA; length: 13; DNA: TGTGCCAGCGCCCCGGTCGAGGTCTACGAGCAGTACTTC; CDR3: CASAPVEVYEQYF
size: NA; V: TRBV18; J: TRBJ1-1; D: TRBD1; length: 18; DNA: TGTGCCAGCTCAGCGGGACAGGACGACGTTTACATGAACACTGAAGCTTTCTTT; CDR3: CASSAGQDDVYMNTEAFF
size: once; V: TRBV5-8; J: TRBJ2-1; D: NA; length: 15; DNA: TGTGCCAGCAGCTTGGCCGTCGGGTCAGCCCATGAGCAGTTCTTC; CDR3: CASSLAVGSAHEQFF
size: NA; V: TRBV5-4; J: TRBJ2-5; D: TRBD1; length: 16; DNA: TGTGCCAGCAGCTTGCGCCCAGGGGGCGTAGAAGAGACCCAGTACTTC; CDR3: CASSLRPGGVEETQYF
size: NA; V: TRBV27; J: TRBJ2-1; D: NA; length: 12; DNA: TGTGCCAGCAGTACTAGCATCGATGAGCAGTTCTTC; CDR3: CASSTSIDEQFF
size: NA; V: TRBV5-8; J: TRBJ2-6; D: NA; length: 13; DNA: TGTGCCAGCAGCTTCGCTGGGGCCAACGTCCTGACTTTC; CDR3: CASSFAGANVLTF
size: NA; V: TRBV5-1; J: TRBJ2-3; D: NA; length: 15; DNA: TGCGCCAGCAGCCCGGACGGGGGAATCACAGATACGCAGTATTTT; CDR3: CASSPDGGITDTQYF
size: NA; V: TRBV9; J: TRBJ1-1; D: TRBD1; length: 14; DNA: TGTGCCAGCAGCGTTACAGGGGGCGCGACTGAAGCTTTCTTT; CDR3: CASSVTGGATEAFF
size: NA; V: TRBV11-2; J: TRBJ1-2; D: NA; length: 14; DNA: TGTGCCAGCAGCTTAGCAGGGGCGGGCTATGGCTACACCTTC; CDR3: CASSLAGAGYGYTF
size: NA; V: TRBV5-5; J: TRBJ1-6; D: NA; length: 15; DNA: TGTGCCAGCAGCCCGGTAGGGGTAGATAATTCACCCCTCCACTTT; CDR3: CASSPVGVDNSPLHF
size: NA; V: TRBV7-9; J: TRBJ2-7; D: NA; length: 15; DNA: TGTGCCAGCAGCTTAGGGGAACCGGGAATCTACGAGCAGTACTTC; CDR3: CASSLGEPGIYEQYF
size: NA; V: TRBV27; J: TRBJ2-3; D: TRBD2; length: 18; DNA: TGTGCCAGCAGTCCCATGGGGACTAGCGGGGGATTCACAGATACGCAGTATTTT; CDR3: CASSPMGTSGGFTDTQYF
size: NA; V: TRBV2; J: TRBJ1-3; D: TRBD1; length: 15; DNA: TGTGCCAGCAAAGTGGACAGGGTGGATGGAAACACCATATATTTT; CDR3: CASKVDRVDGNTIYF
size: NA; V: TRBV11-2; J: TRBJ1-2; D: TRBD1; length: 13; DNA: TGTGCCAGCAGCCCGGGGACAGGTGGCGGCTACACCTTC; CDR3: CASSPGTGGGYTF
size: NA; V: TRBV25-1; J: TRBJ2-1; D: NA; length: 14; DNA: TGTGCCAGCCTACCATCAGGGGAGTACAATGAGCAGTTCTTC; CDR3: CASLPSGEYNEQFF
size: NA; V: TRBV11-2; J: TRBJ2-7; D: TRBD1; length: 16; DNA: TGTGCCAGCAGCGATAGACAGGGGAGGTTTAAGTACGAGCAGTACTTC; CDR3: CASSDRQGRFKYEQYF
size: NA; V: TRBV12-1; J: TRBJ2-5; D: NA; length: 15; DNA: TGTGCCAGCAGCATCCTCGAGGTGGACCAAGAGACCCAGTACTTC; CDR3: CASSILEVDQETQYF
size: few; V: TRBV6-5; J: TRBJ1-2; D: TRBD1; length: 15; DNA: TGTGCCAGCAGTTGGACAGGGGGGAAAGGAGATGGCTACACCTTC; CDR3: CASSWTGGKGDGYTF
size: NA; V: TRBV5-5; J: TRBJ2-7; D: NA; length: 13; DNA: TGTGCCAGCAGCTTCGTACGGTTTGGCGAGCAGTACTTC; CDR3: CASSFVRFGEQYF
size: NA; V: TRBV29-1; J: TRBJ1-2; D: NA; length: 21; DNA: TGCAGCGTTGAAGTTCGCGCAGGAGGCTCGTCGGGTCGGGGAAGGAACTATGGCTACACCTTC; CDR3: CSVEVRAGGSSGRGRNYGYTF
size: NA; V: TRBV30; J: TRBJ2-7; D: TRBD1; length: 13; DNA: TGTGCCTGGAGCCCCGGACAGGGGTACGAGCAGTACTTC; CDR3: CAWSPGQGYEQYF
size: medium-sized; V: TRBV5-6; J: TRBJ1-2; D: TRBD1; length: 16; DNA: TGTGCCAGCAGCTTGGAGCGGACAGGGCCTTTGGATGGCTACACCTTC; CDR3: CASSLERTGPLDGYTF
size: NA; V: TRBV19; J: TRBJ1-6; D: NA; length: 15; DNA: TGTGCCAGTAGTATAGCGGGGGATTACAATTCACCCCTCCACTTT; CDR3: CASSIAGDYNSPLHF
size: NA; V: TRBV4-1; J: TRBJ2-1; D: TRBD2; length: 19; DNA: TGCGCCAGCAGCCAACGTTTTACCCCCGGGACTAGTGCCTACAATGAGCAGTTCTTC; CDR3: CASSQRFTPGTSAYNEQFF
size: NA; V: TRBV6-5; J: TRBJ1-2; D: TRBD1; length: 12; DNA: TGTGCCAGCAGTGACAGGGCCTATGGCTACACCTTC; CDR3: CASSDRAYGYTF
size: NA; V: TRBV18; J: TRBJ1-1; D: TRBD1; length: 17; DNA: TGTGCCAGCTCACCTGCAATTCTGGACAGGGCGAACACTGAAGCTTTCTTT; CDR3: CASSPAILDRANTEAFF
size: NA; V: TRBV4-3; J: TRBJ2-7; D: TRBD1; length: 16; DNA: TGCGCCAGCAGCCAAGATTGGGACAGTTTGGGTAACGAGCAGTACTTC; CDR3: CASSQDWDSLGNEQYF
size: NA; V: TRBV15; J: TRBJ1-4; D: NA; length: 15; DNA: TGTGCCACCAGCAGAGAAACAGGGACTAATGAAAAACTGTTTTTT; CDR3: CATSRETGTNEKLFF
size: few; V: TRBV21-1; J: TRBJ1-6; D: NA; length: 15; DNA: TGTGCCAGCAGTATCCGGGACAGGGGGAACTCACCCCTCCACTTT; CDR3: CASSIRDRGNSPLHF
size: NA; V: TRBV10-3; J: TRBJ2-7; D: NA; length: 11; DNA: TGTGCCACCTCGCCAGACTACGAGCAGTACTTC; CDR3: CATSPDYEQYF
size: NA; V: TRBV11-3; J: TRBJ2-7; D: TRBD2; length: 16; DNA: TGTGCCAGCAGCCCTCGGGTGGTAGCGGGGGCGGGGGAGCAGTACTTC; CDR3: CASSPRVVAGAGEQYF